This TCR beta chain was found in a study of blood T cell repertoires in COVID-19. Overall study: Samples of COVID-19 (acute and convalescent) were obtained from the United States, Italy and Spain. Sources were T cells, B-cell-depleted T cells, or PBMCs; the material itself was cDNA or gDNA.

Produced via immunoSEQ multiplex PCR; TCRdb's table is partial and in-frame only. This table has approximately 220,000 clones, more than 75% appearing once. The CDR3 totals 18 residues. Trimming removed 7 bases from V and 1 base from J; junction bases left unmatched: 12. Germline V lookup: CDR1 SNHLY, CDR2 FYNNEI. The chain links TRBV2 to TRBJ2-3; 12 bases are shared with TRBD2. The sequence was obtained from a man in his forties or fifties with acute or convalescent COVID-19. The sample consisted of peripheral blood. In nucleotides, the CDR3 is TGTGCCAGCAAGAATCGACTAGCGGGGGTGGTGGGCACAGATACGCAGTATTTT. Protein product: CASKNRLAGVVGTDTQYF.